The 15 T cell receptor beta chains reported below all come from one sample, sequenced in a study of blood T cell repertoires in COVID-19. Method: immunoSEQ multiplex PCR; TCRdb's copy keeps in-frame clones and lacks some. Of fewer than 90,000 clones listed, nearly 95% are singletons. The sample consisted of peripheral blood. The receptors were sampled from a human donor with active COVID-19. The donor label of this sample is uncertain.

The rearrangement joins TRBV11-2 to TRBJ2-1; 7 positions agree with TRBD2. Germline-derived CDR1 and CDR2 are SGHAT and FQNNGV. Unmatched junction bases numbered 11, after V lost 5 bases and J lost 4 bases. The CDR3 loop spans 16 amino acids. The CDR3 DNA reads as TGTGCCAGCAGCCTCAGCGCGGGAGCCCTATACAATGAGCAGTTCTTC. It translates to CASSLSAGALYNEQFF.

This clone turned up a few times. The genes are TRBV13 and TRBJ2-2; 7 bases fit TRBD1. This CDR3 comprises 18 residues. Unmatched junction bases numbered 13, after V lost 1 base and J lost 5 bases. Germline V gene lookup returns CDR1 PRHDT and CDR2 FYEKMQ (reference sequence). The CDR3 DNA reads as TGTGCCAGCAGCTTAGACCCGACATGGACAGGTCGTACCGGGGAGCTGTTTTTT. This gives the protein CASSLDPTWTGRTGELFF.

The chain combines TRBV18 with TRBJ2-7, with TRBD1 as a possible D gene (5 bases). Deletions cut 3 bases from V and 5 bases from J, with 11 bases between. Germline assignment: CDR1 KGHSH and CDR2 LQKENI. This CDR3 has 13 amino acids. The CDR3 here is CASSPVLGDEQYF. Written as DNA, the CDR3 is TGTGCCAGCTCACCGGTCTTAGGGGACGAGCAGTACTTC.

The CDR3 is CASSLRDRNTEQYF. DNA for the CDR3: TGTGCCAGCAGTTTGAGGGACAGGAACACCGAGCAGTACTTC. V and J are TRBV28 and TRBJ2-7, with 8 bases matching TRBD1. The CDR3 runs to 14 residues. Germline lookup yields CDR1 MDHEN and CDR2 SYDVKM. With V trimmed by 3 bases and J by 6 bases, 7 bases remained unmatched. Filled out from reference TRBV28 and TRBJ2-7, the complete variable domain reads DVKVTQSSRYLVKRTGEKVFLECVQDMDHENMFWYRQDPGLGLRLIYFSYDVKMKEKGDIPEGYSVSREKKERFSLILESASTNQTSMYLCASSLRDRNTEQYFGPGTRLTVT.

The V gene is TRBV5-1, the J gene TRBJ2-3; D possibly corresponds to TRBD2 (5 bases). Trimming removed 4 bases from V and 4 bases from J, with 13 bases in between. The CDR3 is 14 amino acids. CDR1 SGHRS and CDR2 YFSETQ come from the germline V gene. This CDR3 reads CASSARERADTQYF. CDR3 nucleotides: TGCGCCAGCAGCGCGAGGGAGAGGGCAGATACGCAGTATTTT.

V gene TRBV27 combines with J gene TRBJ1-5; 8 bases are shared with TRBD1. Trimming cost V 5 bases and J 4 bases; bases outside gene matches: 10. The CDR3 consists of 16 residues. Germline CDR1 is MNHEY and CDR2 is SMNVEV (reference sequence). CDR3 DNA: TGTGCCAGCAGTCAACGAGACAGGGGAGAAAATCAGCCCCAGCATTTT. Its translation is CASSQRDRGENQPQHF.

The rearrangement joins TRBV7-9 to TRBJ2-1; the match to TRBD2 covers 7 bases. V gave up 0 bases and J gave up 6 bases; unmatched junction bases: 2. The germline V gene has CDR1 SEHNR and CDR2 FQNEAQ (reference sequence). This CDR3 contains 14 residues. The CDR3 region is CASSLAGGPNEQFF. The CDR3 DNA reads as TGTGCCAGCAGCTTAGCGGGAGGGCCCAATGAGCAGTTCTTC.

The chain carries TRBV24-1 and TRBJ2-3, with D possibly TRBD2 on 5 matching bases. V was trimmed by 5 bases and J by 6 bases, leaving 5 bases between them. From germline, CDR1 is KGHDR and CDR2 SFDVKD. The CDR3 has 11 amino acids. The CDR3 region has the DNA TGTGCCACCAGTGCGGGGGATACGCAGTATTTT. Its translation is CATSAGDTQYF.

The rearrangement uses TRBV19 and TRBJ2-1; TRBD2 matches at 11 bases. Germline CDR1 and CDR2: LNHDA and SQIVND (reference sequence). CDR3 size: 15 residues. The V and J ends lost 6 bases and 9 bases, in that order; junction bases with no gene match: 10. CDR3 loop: CASSLLLAGDGEQFF. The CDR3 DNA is TGTGCCAGTAGCCTTCTACTAGCGGGAGATGGTGAGCAGTTCTTC.

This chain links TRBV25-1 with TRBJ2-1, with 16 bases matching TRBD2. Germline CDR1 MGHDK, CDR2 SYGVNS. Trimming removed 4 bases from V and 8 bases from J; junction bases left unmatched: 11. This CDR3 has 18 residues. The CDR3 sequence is CASSVTPGTSGRAHEQFF. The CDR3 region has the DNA TGTGCCAGCAGTGTAACGCCCGGGACTAGCGGGAGGGCCCATGAGCAGTTCTTC.

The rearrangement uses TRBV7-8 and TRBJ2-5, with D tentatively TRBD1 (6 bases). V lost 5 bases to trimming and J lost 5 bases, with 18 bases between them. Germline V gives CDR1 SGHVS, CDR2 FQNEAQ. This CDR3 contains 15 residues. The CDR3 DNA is TGTGCCAGCAGCCGAACAGGGCCCAGAGGCGAGACCCAGTACTTC. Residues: CASSRTGPRGETQYF.

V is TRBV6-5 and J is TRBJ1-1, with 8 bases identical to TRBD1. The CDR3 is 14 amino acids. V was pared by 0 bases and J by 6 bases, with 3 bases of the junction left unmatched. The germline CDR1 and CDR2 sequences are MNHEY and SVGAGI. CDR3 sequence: CASSYSYRGSEAFF. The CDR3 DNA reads TGTGCCAGCAGTTACTCGTACAGGGGGTCTGAAGCTTTCTTT.

In nucleotides, the CDR3 is TGTGCCAGCAGCCCTCAGGGTAGCGGGCGTCGAGTGAACGAGCAGTACTTC. Residues: CASSPQGSGRRVNEQYF. This rearrangement joins TRBV3-1 (or the pseudogene TRBV3-2) to TRBJ2-7; 7 bases map to TRBD2. The germline V gene has CDR1 LGHDT and CDR2 YNNKEL (reference sequence). The CDR3 runs to 17 residues. V gave up 4 bases and J gave up 5 bases; unmatched junction bases: 17.

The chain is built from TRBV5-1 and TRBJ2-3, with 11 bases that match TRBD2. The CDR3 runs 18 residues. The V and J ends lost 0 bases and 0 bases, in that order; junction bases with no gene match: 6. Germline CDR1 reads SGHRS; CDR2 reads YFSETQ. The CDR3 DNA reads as TGCGCCAGCAGCTTGGTTGGGACTAGCGGATCTAGCACAGATACGCAGTATTTT. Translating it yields CASSLVGTSGSSTDTQYF.

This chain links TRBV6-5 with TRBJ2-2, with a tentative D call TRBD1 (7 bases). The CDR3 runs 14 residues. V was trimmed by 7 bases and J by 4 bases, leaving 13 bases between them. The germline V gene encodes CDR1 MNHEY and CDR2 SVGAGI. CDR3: CASTRGVVTGELFF. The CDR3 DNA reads TGTGCCAGCACCAGGGGGGTTGTCACCGGGGAGCTGTTTTTT.